This T cell receptor beta chain is drawn from a study of beta chain features in type 1 diabetes. Of note for this clone: Its antigen is not known.

The whole isolated RNA underwent reverse transcription, so sequencing captured expressed TCRB transcripts. Mean read depth for naive, central memory and regulatory T cell samples was a few million reads. Using immunoSEQ multiplex PCR, the repertoire was profiled, and TCRdb retains in-frame clones only, with some absent. Among about 240,000 clones listed, over 11% were seen once. Findings and caveats of the study: Among patients with Type 1 diabetes, TCRB CDR3s were moderately but significantly shorter in every one of the four CD4+ subsets. Insertions at VDJ junctions were less frequent in type 1 diabetes patients. These patients also deleted more nucleotides at the same junctions.

The receptor comes from a man aged 25 to 40 with type 1 diabetes. The specimen sequenced was naive CD4+ T cells from blood.

CDR3 nucleotide sequence: TGCGCCAGCAGCCAAGGTGGGACAGGGCTTCCAGAGACCCAGTACTTC. Its translation is CASSQGGTGLPETQYF. The rearrangement uses TRBV4-1 and TRBJ2-5; TRBD1 matches 9 bases. V trimming: 1 base; J trimming: 4 bases; junction bases outside the gene matches: 7. The CDR3 contains 16 residues. Looked up from germline, CDR1 is MGHRA and CDR2 is YSYEKL.